This T cell receptor (beta chain) was found in a study of cytomegalovirus exposure and HLA in healthy donors. Study-wide results and limits: High specificity and sensitivity for cytomegalovirus status were reported for the classifier. Looking again later, the authors saw that most CMV-associated TCR beta chains seemed HLA-restricted. A later analysis, which compared TCR beta chains of equal frequency, found the HLA-associated ones more clonally expanded. Later genetic work tied a missense DCLRE1C variant to beta-chain V and J trimming.

Both 60 Vbeta primers and 13 Jbeta primers went into the PCR. The protocol was immunoSEQ multiplex PCR, while the TCRdb copy is restricted to in-frame clones and leaves out a portion. The repertoire holds roughly 120,000 clones, with 50% to 70% as singletons. Trimming took off 0 bases at V and 2 bases at J, with 12 bases between the two ends. The CDR3 has 16 residues. Germline V gene lookup returns CDR1 SGHRS and CDR2 YFSETQ. This clone was observed a few times. Its antigen remains unknown. The chain carries TRBV5-1 and TRBJ2-1; TRBD1 is a possible D gene (6 bases). The sample consisted of PBMCs. The TCR sequence derives from a middle-aged woman in good health and CMV-seropositive. In nucleotides, the CDR3 is TGCGCCAGCAGCTTGGACCGACAGGTCCCCTACAATGAGCAGTTCTTC. Protein sequence: CASSLDRQVPYNEQFF.